Sequencing of this T cell receptor (beta chain) was carried out in a study of CD8 T cells in Susac syndrome. V lost 10 bases and J lost 1, with 11 bases in between. From germline, CDR1 is MNHNY and CDR2 SVGAGI (reference sequence). This CDR3 spans 14 amino acids. Random-hexamer reverse transcription was applied to about 0.45 to 1 ug RNA. Using its own MiXCR run on the immunoSEQ multiplex PCR reads, TCRdb lists one record per CDR3 protein. The sample shows tens of thousands of distinct CDR3 sequences, approximately 94% of them seen only once. The sample consisted of CD4+ T cells from PBMCs. This clonotype was obtained from a human donor with Susac syndrome. The rearrangement links TRBV6-6 to TRBJ2-6; a weak D match, TRBD1 (6 bases). CDR3 sequence reads: CATIRGSGANVLTF. DNA for the CDR3: TGTGCCACCATAAGGGGGTCTGGGGCCAACGTCCTGACTTTC.